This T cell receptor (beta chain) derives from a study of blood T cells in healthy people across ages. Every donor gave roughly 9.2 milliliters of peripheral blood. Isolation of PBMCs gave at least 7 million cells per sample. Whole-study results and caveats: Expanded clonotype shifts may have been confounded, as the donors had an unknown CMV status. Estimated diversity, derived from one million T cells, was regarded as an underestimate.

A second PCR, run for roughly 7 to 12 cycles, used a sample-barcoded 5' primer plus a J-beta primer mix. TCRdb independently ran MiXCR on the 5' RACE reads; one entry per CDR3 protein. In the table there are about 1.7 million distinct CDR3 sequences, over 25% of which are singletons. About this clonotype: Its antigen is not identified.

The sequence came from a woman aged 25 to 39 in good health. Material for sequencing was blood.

CDR3 residues: CASSPRTREGVIQYF. The CDR3 coding sequence is TGTGCCAGCTCACCAAGGACTAGGGAAGGGGTTATTCAGTACTTC. V is TRBV18 and J is TRBJ2-4; 7 positions agree with TRBD2. The trim removed 2 bases at V and 10 bases at J, leaving 11 bases unmatched. Germline loops: CDR1 KGHSH, CDR2 LQKENI. The CDR3 is 15 residues long.